This T cell receptor beta chain was recorded in a study of regulatory T cells in long-lasting Graves disease. Time point described: persistent/refractory GD, antithyroid drugs over 5 years with positive TRAb. Scientists built the TCR library using RNA that was extracted from PBMCs. Roughly 9.3 milliliters of peripheral blood were taken and placed in EDTA tubes. From germline, CDR1 is SGHTA and CDR2 FQGTGA. The CDR3 has 17 amino acids. With 5 bases clipped from V and 4 bases from J, the junction kept 15 bases outside the gene matches. Assembly of TCR beta libraries relied on iRepertoire HTBI primers together with Arm-PCR of CDR3 regions. In the original processing: Identification of gene segments yielded more than 60 TRBV and more than eleven TRBJ across samples. Each CDR3 protein gets one entry after TCRdb re-called the multiplex PCR reads with MiXCR. The V and J calls come from TCRdb's annotation, not from the publication. The data contain around 400,000 distinct CDR3 sequences, around 20% of them singletons.

The material was peripheral blood mononuclear cells (PBMCs), obtained when the disease was refractory, from a patient treated with antithyroid drugs. The source is a female donor with Graves disease. V and J are TRBV7-3 and TRBJ2-3; 7 bases agree with TRBD1. The CDR3 nucleotides read TGTGCCAGCAGCGCCAACTCCCAGGGGGTAGTTCCAGATACGCAGTATTTT. It specifies CASSANSQGVVPDTQYF.